Sequencing of this TCR beta chain was carried out in a study of blood T cell repertoires in COVID-19. Study context: Donors in the United States, Italy and Spain gave samples during acute or convalescent COVID-19.

V was trimmed by 5 bases and J by 3 bases, leaving 11 bases between them. The CDR3 covers 14 residues. Germline V lookup: CDR1 ENHRY, CDR2 SYGVKD. In the original analysis: Amplification of reference gene primers provided the estimated nucleated cell counts. Data came from immunoSEQ multiplex PCR; TCRdb stores just in-frame clones and leaves some out. The DNA gave D and trimming, while V, J and clone size come from that table. Seen here are 350,000 to 550,000 clones, around 89% observed once, and the top ten hold approximately 4.3%. The chain recombines TRBV10-3 with TRBJ1-5, with no clear D. This clonotype was sampled from a woman in her twenties or thirties with acute or convalescent COVID-19. The sequenced sample consisted of peripheral blood. This CDR3 reads CAISLQAFNQPQHF. In nucleotides, the CDR3 is TGTGCCATCAGTCTTCAGGCCTTCAATCAGCCCCAGCATTTT.